A single sample gave rise to the 11 T cell receptor beta chains below, sequenced in a study of blood T cell repertoires in COVID-19. The method was immunoSEQ multiplex PCR; TCRdb's version includes in-frame clones alone and lacks a portion of them. The repertoire consists of some 42,000 clones, with roughly 73% occurring once and the leading ten covering about 26%. The sample taken for sequencing was peripheral blood. These receptors were collected from a woman aged 70-85 years with acute or convalescent COVID-19.

V is TRBV7-9 and J is TRBJ2-2; 7 bases fit TRBD1. V was clipped by 3 bases and J by 7 bases; unmatched bases: 8. Per the germline V gene, CDR1 is SEHNR and CDR2 is FQNEAQ (reference sequence). The CDR3 extends over 15 amino acids. The CDR3 is CASSFDRVEHGELFF. For the CDR3, the DNA is TGTGCCAGCAGCTTCGACAGGGTTGAACACGGGGAGCTGTTTTTT.

The chain links TRBV6-5 to TRBJ1-5; no clear D gene. In germline, CDR1 is MNHEY, CDR2 SVGAGI. Trimming stripped 7 bases from V and 4 bases from J, with 8 bases between. This CDR3 spans 12 amino acids. Written as DNA, the CDR3 is TGTGCCAGCATGGAGGTAAATCAGCCCCAGCATTTT. Translating gives CASMEVNQPQHF.

V and J are TRBV19 and TRBJ2-1; weak D call: TRBD2 (5 bases). The CDR3 loop spans 13 amino acids. V lost 9 bases to trimming and J lost 5 bases, with 14 bases between them. CDR1 is LNHDA, CDR2 SQIVND, per germline (reference sequence). As DNA, the CDR3 is TGTGCCAGCTACCAGAGCGGAAACAATGAGCAGTTCTTC. Protein product: CASYQSGNNEQFF. Full variable domain (remainder filled in from reference TRBV19 and TRBJ2-1): DGGITQSPKYLFRKEGQNVTLSCEQNLNHDAMYWYRQDPGQGLRLIYYSQIVNDFQKGDIAEGYSVSREKKESFPLTVTSAQKNPTAFYLCASYQSGNNEQFFGPGTRLTVL.

The V gene is TRBV3-1 (or the pseudogene TRBV3-2), the J gene TRBJ2-1; 13 nucleotides match TRBD2. The J segment lost 6 bases and the V segment lost 1 base, leaving 3 bases of the junction unmatched. The germline gives CDR1 LGHDT, CDR2 YNNKEL (reference sequence). The CDR3 covers 16 residues. The CDR3 coding sequence is TGTGCCAGCAGCCAAGTACTAGCGGGAGGGCCCAATGAGCAGTTCTTC. Amino acid sequence: CASSQVLAGGPNEQFF.

The chain joins TRBV19 to TRBJ2-1, with TRBD2 identical over 15 bases. This CDR3 spans 17 amino acids. Per germline, CDR1 LNHDA and CDR2 SQIVND (reference sequence). Unmatched junction bases numbered 5, after V lost 6 bases and J lost 2 bases. CDR3 sequence: CASRGGLAGGTYNEQFF. CDR3 DNA sequence: TGTGCCAGTAGGGGGGGACTAGCGGGAGGAACCTACAATGAGCAGTTCTTC. Based on the CDR3 plus reference TRBV19 and TRBJ2-1, the full variable domain is DGGITQSPKYLFRKEGQNVTLSCEQNLNHDAMYWYRQDPGQGLRLIYYSQIVNDFQKGDIAEGYSVSREKKESFPLTVTSAQKNPTAFYLCASRGGLAGGTYNEQFFGPGTRLTVL.

This sequence joins TRBV9 and TRBJ2-7; D might be TRBD1 (6 bases). The CDR3 runs 14 residues. V lost 4 bases and J 1 base, leaving 12 bases between the germline ends. Looked up from germline, CDR1 is SGDLS and CDR2 is YYNGEE. CDR3: CASSTRTDSYEQYF. Here the CDR3 DNA reads TGTGCCAGCAGCACCCGGACAGATTCCTACGAGCAGTACTTC.

The chain couples TRBV5-1 to TRBJ1-3; 8 nucleotides match TRBD1. This CDR3 is built from 14 residues. Trimming removed 3 bases from V and 3 bases from J; junction bases left unmatched: 2. Germline CDR1 and CDR2: SGHRS and YFSETQ. The CDR3 coding sequence is TGCGCCAGCAGCTGGACAGGGAATGGAAACACCATATATTTT. Protein sequence: CASSWTGNGNTIYF.

The V gene is TRBV6-1, the J gene TRBJ1-2; D unresolved. Trimming took off 2 bases at V and 3 bases at J, with 10 bases between the two ends. The germline CDR1 and CDR2 sequences are MNHNS and SASEGT. The CDR3 sequence is 14 residues long. The DNA for the CDR3 is TGTGCCAGCAGTGAATCGGTTCTATACTATGGCTACACCTTC. Translation: CASSESVLYYGYTF.

V and J are TRBV6-2 or TRBV6-3 and TRBJ2-7; D call uncertain. The CDR3 totals 12 residues. The V gene lost 0 bases and the J gene lost 6 bases, with 6 bases spanning the gap. Looked up from germline, CDR1 is MNHEY and CDR2 is SVGEGT. CDR3 DNA: TGTGCCAGCAGTTACTCGGTCGGCGAGCAGTACTTC. It encodes CASSYSVGEQYF.

V gene TRBV7-9 combines with J gene TRBJ1-2; 7 nucleotides match TRBD1. V trimming: 5 bases; J trimming: 4 bases; junction bases outside the gene matches: 7. From germline, CDR1 is SEHNR and CDR2 FQNEAQ (reference sequence). The CDR3 runs 14 residues. Written as DNA, the CDR3 is TGTGCCAGCAGCGACCGCACAGGGGCCTATGGCTACACCTTC. As protein: CASSDRTGAYGYTF.

This clone was detected only a few times. V is TRBV5-1 and J is TRBJ2-2; D gene uncertain. This CDR3 is 15 amino acids long. The germline CDR1 and CDR2 sequences are SGHRS and YFSETQ. The V end lost 2 bases, the J end lost 3 bases, and 11 bases lay between the germline ends. The CDR3 here is CASSFRGSDTGELFF. The CDR3, as DNA: TGCGCCAGCAGCTTTAGAGGTTCGGACACCGGGGAGCTGTTTTTT. The whole variable domain, remainder taken from reference TRBV5-1 and TRBJ2-2, is KAGVTQTPRYLIKTRGQQVTLSCSPISGHRSVSWYQQTPGQGLQFLFEYFSETQRNKGNFPGRFSGRQFSNSRSEMNVSTLELGDSALYLCASSFRGSDTGELFFGEGSRLTVL.